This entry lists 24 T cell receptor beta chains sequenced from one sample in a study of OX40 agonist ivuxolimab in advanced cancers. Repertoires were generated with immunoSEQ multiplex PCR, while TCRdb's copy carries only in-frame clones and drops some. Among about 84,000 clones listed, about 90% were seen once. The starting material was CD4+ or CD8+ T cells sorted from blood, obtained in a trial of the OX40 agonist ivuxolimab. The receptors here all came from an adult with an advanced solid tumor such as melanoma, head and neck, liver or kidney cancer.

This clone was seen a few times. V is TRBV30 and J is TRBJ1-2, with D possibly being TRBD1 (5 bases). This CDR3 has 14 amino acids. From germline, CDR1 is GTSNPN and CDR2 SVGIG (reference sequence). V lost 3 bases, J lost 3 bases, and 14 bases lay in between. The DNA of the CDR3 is TGTGCCTGGAGCGCGACTAGCAGGGACTATGGCTACACCTTC. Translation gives CAWSATSRDYGYTF.

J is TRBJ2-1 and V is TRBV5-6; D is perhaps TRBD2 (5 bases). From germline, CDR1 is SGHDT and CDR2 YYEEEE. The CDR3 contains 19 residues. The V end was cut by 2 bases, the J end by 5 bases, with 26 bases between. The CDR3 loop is CASSLLRRPSNGLDNEQFF. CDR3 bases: TGTGCCAGCAGCTTACTACGACGCCCATCAAACGGACTTGACAATGAGCAGTTCTTC. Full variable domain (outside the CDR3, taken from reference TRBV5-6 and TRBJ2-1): DAGVTQSPTHLIKTRGQQVTLRCSPKSGHDTVSWYQQALGQGPQFIFQYYEEEERQRGNFPDRFSGHQFPNYSSELNVNALLLGDSALYLCASSLLRRPSNGLDNEQFFGPGTRLTVL.

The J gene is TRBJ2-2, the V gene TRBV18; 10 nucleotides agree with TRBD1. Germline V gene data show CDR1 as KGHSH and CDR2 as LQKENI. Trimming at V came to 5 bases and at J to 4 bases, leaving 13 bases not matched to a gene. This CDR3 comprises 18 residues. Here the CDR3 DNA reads TGTGCCAGCTCATCGAAACAAGAATGGACAGGGGGCACCGGGGAGCTGTTTTTT. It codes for CASSSKQEWTGGTGELFF.

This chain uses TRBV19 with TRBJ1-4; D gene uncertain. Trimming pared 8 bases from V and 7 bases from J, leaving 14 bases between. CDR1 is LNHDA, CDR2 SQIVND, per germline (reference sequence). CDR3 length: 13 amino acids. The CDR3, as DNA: TGTGCCAGTGTCGCGGGTCCAGGTGAAAAACTGTTTTTT. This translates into CASVAGPGEKLFF.

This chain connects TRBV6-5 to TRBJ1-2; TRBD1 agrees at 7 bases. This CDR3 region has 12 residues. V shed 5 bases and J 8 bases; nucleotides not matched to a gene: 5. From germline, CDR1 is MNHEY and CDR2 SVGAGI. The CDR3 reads CASSQQGSGYTF. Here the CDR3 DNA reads TGTGCCAGCAGTCAACAGGGGTCAGGCTACACCTTC.

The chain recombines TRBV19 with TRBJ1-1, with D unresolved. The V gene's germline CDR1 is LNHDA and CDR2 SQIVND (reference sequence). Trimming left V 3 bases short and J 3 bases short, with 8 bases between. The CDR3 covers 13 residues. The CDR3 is CASSILADTEAFF. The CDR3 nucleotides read TGTGCCAGTAGTATTCTTGCGGACACTGAAGCTTTCTTT.

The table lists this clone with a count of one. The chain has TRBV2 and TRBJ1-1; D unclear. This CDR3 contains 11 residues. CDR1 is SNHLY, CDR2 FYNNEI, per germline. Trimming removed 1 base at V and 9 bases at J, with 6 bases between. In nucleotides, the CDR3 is TGTGCCAGCAGTGAAGAGTATCAAGCTTTCTTT. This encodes CASSEEYQAFF.

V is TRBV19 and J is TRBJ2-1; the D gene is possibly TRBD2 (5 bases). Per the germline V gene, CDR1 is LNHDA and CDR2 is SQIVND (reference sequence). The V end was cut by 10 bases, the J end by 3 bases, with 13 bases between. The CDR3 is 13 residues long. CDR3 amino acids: CATSESGYNEQFF. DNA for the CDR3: TGTGCCACCTCGGAGAGCGGCTACAATGAGCAGTTCTTC.

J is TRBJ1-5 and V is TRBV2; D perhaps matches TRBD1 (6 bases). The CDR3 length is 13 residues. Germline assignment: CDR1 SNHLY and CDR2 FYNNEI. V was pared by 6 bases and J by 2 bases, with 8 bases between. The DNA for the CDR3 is TGTGCCAGCAGCCCAGGGGGCAATCAGCCCCAGCATTTT. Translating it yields CASSPGGNQPQHF. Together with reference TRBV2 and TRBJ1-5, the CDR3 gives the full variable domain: EPEVTQTPSHQVTQMGQEVILRCVPISNHLYFYWYRQILGQKVEFLVSFYNNEISEKSEIFDDQFSVERPDGSNFTLKIRSTKLEDSAMYFCASSPGGNQPQHFGDGTRLSIL.

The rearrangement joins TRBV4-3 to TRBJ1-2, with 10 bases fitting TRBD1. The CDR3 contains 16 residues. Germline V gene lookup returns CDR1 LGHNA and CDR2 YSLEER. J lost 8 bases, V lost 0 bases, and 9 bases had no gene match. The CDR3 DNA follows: TGCGCCAGCAGCCAAGATTTCCGACAGGGGGCTTGGGGCTACACCTTC. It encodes CASSQDFRQGAWGYTF.

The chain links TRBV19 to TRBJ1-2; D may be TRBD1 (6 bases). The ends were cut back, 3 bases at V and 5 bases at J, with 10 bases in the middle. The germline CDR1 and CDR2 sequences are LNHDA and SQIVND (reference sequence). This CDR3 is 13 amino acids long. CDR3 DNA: TGTGCCAGTAGTATCCAGGGGATGTATGGCTACACCTTC. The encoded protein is CASSIQGMYGYTF.

The CDR3 sequence is CAWSAGTGGLRVETQYF. The CDR3, as DNA: TGTGCCTGGAGTGCCGGGACAGGGGGCTTGCGGGTAGAGACCCAGTACTTC. The chain has TRBV30 and TRBJ2-5, with 12 bases lining up with TRBD1. The germline V gene has CDR1 GTSNPN and CDR2 SVGIG (reference sequence). V gave up 1 base and J gave up 4 bases; unmatched junction bases: 10. This CDR3 region has 17 residues.

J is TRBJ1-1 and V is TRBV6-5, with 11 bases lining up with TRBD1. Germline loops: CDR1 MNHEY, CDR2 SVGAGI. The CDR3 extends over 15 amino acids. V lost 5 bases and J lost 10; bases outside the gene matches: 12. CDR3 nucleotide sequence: TGTGCCAGCAGTCCCGACCGGGACAGGGGGAGGATAGCTTTCTTT. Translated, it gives CASSPDRDRGRIAFF.

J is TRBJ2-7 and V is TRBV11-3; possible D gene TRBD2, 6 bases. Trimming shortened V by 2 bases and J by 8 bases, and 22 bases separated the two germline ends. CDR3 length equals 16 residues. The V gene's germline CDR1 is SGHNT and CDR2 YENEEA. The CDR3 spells CASSLRGDGALVKQYF. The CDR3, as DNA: TGTGCCAGCAGCTTACGCGGGGACGGAGCATTGGTGAAGCAGTACTTC.

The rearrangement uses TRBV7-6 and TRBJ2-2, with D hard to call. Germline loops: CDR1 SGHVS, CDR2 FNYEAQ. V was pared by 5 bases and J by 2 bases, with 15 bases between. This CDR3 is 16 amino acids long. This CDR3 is CASSPRTESNTGELFF. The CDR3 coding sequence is TGTGCCAGCAGCCCTAGGACGGAATCCAACACCGGGGAGCTGTTTTTT.

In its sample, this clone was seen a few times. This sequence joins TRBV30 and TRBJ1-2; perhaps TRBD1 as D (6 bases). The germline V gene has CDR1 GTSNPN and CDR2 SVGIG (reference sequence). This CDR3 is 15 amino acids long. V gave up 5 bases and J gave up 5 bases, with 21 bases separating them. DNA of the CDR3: TGTGCCTGGCCGGACAGTAAAATTCCCTTGTATGGCTACACCTTC. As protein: CAWPDSKIPLYGYTF.

For the CDR3, the DNA is TGTGCCATCAGTGAAGAGGCCTCTGGAAACACCATATATTTT. Its translation: CAISEEASGNTIYF. V is TRBV10-3 and J is TRBJ1-3; the D is unclear. Germline loops: CDR1 ENHRY, CDR2 SYGVKD. V dropped 3 bases and J dropped 0 bases, with 6 bases sitting between them. This CDR3 contains 14 residues.

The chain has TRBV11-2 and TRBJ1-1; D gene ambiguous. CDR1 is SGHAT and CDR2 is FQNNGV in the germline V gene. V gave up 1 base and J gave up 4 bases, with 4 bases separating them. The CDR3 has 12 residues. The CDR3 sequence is CASSLGITEAFF. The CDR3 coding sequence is TGTGCCAGCAGCTTAGGGATCACTGAAGCTTTCTTT.

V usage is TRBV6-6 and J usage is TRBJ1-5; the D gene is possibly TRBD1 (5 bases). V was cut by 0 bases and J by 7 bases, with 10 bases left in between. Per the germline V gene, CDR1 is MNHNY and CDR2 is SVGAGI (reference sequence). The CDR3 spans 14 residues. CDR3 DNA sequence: TGTGCCAGCAGTTACTCAAGGGGAGGCCAGCCCCAGCATTTT. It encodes CASSYSRGGQPQHF.

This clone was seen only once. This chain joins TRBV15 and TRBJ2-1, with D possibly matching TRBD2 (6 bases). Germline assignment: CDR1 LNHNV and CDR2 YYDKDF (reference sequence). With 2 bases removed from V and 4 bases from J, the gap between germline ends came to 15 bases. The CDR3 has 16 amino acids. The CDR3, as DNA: TGTGCCACCAGCAGACGTTCTAGCGCCATATACAATGAGCAGTTCTTC. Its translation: CATSRRSSAIYNEQFF.

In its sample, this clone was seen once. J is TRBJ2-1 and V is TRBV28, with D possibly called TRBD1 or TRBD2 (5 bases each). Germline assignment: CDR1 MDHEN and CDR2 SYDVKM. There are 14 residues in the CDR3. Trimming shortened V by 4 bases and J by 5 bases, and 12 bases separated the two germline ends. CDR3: CASSSGRGHNEQFF. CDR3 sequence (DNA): TGTGCCAGCAGTTCGGGACGGGGACACAATGAGCAGTTCTTC. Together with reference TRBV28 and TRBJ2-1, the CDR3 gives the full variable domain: DVKVTQSSRYLVKRTGEKVFLECVQDMDHENMFWYRQDPGLGLRLIYFSYDVKMKEKGDIPEGYSVSREKKERFSLILESASTNQTSMYLCASSSGRGHNEQFFGPGTRLTVL.

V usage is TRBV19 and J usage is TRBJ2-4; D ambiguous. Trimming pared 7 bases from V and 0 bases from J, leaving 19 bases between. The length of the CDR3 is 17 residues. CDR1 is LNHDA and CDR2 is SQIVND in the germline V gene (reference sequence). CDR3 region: CASTERVQTLAKNIQYF. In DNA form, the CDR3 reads TGTGCCAGTACCGAAAGGGTCCAGACCCTAGCCAAAAACATTCAGTACTTC.

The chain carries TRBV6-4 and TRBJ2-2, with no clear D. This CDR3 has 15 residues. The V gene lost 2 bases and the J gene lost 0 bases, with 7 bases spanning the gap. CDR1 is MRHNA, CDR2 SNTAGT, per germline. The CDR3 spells CASSDPESNTGELFF. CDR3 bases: TGTGCCAGCAGTGACCCGGAGTCGAACACCGGGGAGCTGTTTTTT.

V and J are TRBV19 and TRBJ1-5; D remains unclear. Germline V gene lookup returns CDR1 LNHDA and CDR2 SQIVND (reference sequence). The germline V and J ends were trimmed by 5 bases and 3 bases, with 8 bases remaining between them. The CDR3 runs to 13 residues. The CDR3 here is CASSRPNNQPQHF. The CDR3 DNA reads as TGTGCCAGTAGTCGGCCGAACAATCAGCCCCAGCATTTT.